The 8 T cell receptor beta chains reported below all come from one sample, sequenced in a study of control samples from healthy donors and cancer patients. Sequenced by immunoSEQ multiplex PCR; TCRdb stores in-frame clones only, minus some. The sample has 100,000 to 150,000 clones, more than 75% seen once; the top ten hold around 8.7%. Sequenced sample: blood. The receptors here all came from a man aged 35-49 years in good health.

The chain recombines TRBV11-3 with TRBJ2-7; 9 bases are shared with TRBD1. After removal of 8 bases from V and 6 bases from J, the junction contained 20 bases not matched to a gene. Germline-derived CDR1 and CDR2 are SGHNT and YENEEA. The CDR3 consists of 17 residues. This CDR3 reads CASERVSSGTGFGEQYF. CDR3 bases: TGTGCCAGCGAGAGGGTTTCGTCCGGGACAGGGTTCGGCGAGCAGTACTTC.

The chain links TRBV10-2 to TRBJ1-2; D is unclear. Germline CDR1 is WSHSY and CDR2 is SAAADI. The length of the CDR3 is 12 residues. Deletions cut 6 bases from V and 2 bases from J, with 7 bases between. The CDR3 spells CASRTPNYGYTF. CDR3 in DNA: TGCGCCAGCAGGACACCCAACTATGGCTACACCTTC.

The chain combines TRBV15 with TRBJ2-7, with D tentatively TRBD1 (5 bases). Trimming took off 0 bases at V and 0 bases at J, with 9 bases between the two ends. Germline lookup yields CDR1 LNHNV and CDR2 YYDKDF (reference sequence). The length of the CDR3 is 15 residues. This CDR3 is CATSREGVGSYEQYF. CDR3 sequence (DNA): TGTGCCACCAGCAGAGAAGGGGTCGGCTCCTACGAGCAGTACTTC.

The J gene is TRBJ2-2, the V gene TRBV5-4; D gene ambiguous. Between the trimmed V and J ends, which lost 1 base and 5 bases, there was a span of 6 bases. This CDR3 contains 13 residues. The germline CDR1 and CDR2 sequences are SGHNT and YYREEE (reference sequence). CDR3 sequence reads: CASSLWGTGELFF. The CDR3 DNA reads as TGTGCCAGCAGCTTGTGGGGTACCGGGGAGCTGTTTTTT.

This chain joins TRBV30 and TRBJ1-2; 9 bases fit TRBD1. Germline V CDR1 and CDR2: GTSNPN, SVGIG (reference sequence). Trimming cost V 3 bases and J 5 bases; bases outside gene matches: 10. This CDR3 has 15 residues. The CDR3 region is CAWSHRGRTGYGYTF. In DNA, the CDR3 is TGTGCCTGGAGCCACAGGGGGCGCACGGGATATGGCTACACCTTC.

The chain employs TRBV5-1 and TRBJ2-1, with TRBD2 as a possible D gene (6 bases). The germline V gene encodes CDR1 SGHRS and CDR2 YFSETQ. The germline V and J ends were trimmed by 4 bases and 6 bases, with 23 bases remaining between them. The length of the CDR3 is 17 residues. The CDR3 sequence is CASSAGGRTLKSNEQFF. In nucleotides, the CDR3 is TGCGCCAGCAGCGCTGGAGGGCGAACTCTAAAATCCAATGAGCAGTTCTTC.

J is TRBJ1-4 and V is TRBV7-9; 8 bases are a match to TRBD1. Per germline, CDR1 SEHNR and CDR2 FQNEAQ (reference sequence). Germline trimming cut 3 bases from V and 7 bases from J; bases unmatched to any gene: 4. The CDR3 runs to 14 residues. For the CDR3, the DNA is TGTGCCAGCAGCTTCAGGGGGCGGAGTGAAAAACTGTTTTTT. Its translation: CASSFRGRSEKLFF.

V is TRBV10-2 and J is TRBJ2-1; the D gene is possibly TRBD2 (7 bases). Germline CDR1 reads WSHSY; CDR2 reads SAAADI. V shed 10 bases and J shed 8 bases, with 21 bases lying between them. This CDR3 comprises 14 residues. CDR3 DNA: TGCGCCACCAACGGGGGGCCCCCGGGGTATGAGCAGTTCTTC. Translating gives CATNGGPPGYEQFF.